The 30 T cell receptor beta chains below all came from one sample that was sequenced in a study of T-cell reconstitution after alpha-beta-depleted transplantation in children. Unique molecular identifiers tagged the TCRbeta library. Using its own MiXCR run on the PCR reads, TCRdb lists one record per CDR3 protein. In the table there are roughly 490,000 distinct CDR3 sequences, about an eighth of which are singletons. The sequencing used PBMCs, mostly from graft donor cells, collected 180 days after TCRalphabeta/CD19-depleted stem cell transplant. These receptors all stem from a female patient under 10 years old who had a stem cell transplant for aplastic anemia, so the T cells may come from the graft donor.

This clonotype turned up a few times. The chain carries TRBV20-1 and TRBJ2-4; D is uncertain. The CDR3 extends over 17 amino acids. Germline V CDR1 and CDR2: DFQATT, SNEGSKA (reference sequence). The V end lost 3 bases, the J end lost 5 bases, and 23 bases lay between the germline ends. The CDR3 here is CSASIKVLNDRENIQYF. CDR3 DNA sequence: TGCAGTGCTAGCATTAAAGTCCTCAACGACCGAGAAAACATTCAGTACTTC.

This clonotype was seen more than once but under ten times. The rearrangement links TRBV4-1 to TRBJ2-2; D perhaps matches TRBD1 (7 bases). Germline V gene data show CDR1 as MGHRA and CDR2 as YSYEKL. Trimming removed 1 base from V and 6 bases from J, with 18 bases in between. The CDR3 runs 17 residues. CDR3 residues: CASSQVWGRGDAGELFF. The CDR3 region has the DNA TGCGCCAGCAGCCAAGTATGGGGCAGGGGGGACGCCGGGGAGCTGTTTTTT.

This clonotype turned up a few times. This chain links TRBV4-3 with TRBJ2-7; weak D call: TRBD1 (5 bases). The CDR3 contains 16 residues. Germline V gene data show CDR1 as LGHNA and CDR2 as YSLEER. Between the trimmed V and J ends, which lost 0 bases and 7 bases, there was a span of 19 bases. The DNA of the CDR3 is TGCGCCAGCAGCCAAGATGGGGTTGTGCAGGCAGGGGAGCAGTACTTC. It is translated as CASSQDGVVQAGEQYF.

The V and J genes are TRBV6-2 or TRBV6-3 and TRBJ2-1; 13 positions agree with TRBD2. The CDR3 sequence is 16 residues long. Germline assignment: CDR1 MNHEY and CDR2 SVGEGT. After removal of 5 bases from V and 4 bases from J, the junction contained 5 bases not matched to a gene. CDR3 sequence reads: CASSPLLAGGYNEQFF. CDR3 nucleotides: TGTGCCAGCAGTCCCTTACTAGCGGGAGGGTACAATGAGCAGTTCTTC.

The chain uses TRBV30 and TRBJ2-7; no firm D call. The CDR3 has 13 residues. V was trimmed by 0 bases and J by 6 bases, leaving 12 bases between them. CDR1 is GTSNPN and CDR2 is SVGIG in the germline V gene (reference sequence). In DNA, the CDR3 is TGTGCCTGGAGTGTAACTTTCCTAGGCGAGCAGTACGTC. Translation: CAWSVTFLGEQYV.

The rearrangement joins TRBV29-1 to TRBJ1-2; weak D call: TRBD1 (5 bases). Between the trimmed V and J ends, which lost 7 bases and 4 bases, there was a span of 13 bases. The CDR3 has 12 amino acids. Germline CDR1 and CDR2: SQVTM and ANQGSEA. The CDR3, as DNA: TGCAGCGCAAGTAGGGGAACCTATGGCTACACCTTC. Its protein product is CSASRGTYGYTF.

Worth noting for this clonotype: A much larger clone differs from this one at a single base, so this may be a read error. DNA for the CDR3: TGTGCCAGCAGGTCCTCCTGGACAGCCGCTAACTATGGCCACACCTTC. Its translation is CASRSSWTAANYGHTF. The V call is TRBV6-2 or TRBV6-3, the J call TRBJ1-2; possible D gene TRBD1, 6 bases. The CDR3 totals 16 residues. Germline assignment: CDR1 MNHEY and CDR2 SVGEGT.

This clonotype was seen a handful of times. V usage is TRBV10-3 and J usage is TRBJ2-1, with 11 bases that match TRBD2. This CDR3 comprises 15 residues. V trimming: 4 bases; J trimming: 6 bases; junction bases outside the gene matches: 5. CDR1 and CDR2 from the germline V gene are ENHRY and SYGVKD. CDR3 in amino acids: CAISGRGLAVNEQFF. CDR3 bases: TGTGCCATCAGTGGAAGGGGACTAGCGGTCAATGAGCAGTTCTTC.

This clonotype has just a few counts. Germline is not matched at one junction end, which may reflect a read error. The genes are TRBV4-3 and TRBJ1-1; 9 nucleotides match TRBD1. Germline CDR1 reads LGHNA; CDR2 reads YSLEER. The CDR3 runs 18 residues. The CDR3 region has the DNA TGCGCCAGCAGCGAAGACCGCTTGACAGGGGGTTTGACGACTGAAGCTTTCTTT. Translation gives CASSEDRLTGGLTTEAFF.

In its sample, this clonotype was seen many times. The gene calls are TRBV6-1 and TRBJ2-3, with TRBD2 matching over 7 bases. Germline CDR1 reads MNHNS; CDR2 reads SASEGT. Trimming cost V 11 bases and J 7 bases; bases outside gene matches: 12. This CDR3 has 13 residues. CDR3 DNA sequence: TGTGCCCACCGGGCTAGCGGAGCCAATACGCAGTATTTT. Its protein is CAHRASGANTQYF.

This clonotype was observed a handful of times. V and J are TRBV6-2 or TRBV6-3 and TRBJ2-1; D gene unclear. This CDR3 region has 16 residues. The V gene lost 0 bases and the J gene lost 0 bases, with 9 bases spanning the gap. Germline loops: CDR1 MNHEY, CDR2 SVGEGT. CDR3 coding DNA: TGTGCCAGCAGTTACTCCCCCCGAAGCTCCTACAATGAGCAGTTCTTC. Amino acids: CASSYSPRSSYNEQFF.

In its sample, this clonotype was seen once. V gene TRBV19 combines with J gene TRBJ1-1; 8 bases are a match to TRBD1. The CDR3 spans 15 residues. The V segment lost 5 bases and the J segment 6 bases; nucleotides outside the gene matches: 11. Germline V gives CDR1 LNHDA, CDR2 SQIVND (reference sequence). The CDR3 DNA reads as TGTGCCAGTAGTGCCATACAGGGGGACAACGCTGAAGCTTTCTTT. Protein product: CASSAIQGDNAEAFF.

The chain joins TRBV6-5 to TRBJ2-5; D is uncertain. Germline lookup yields CDR1 MNHEY and CDR2 SVGAGI. There are 13 residues in the CDR3. V was trimmed by 4 bases and J by 7 bases, leaving 13 bases between them. The CDR3 loop is CASSLVTPGTQYF. CDR3 nucleotide sequence: TGTGCCAGCAGTTTGGTAACACCCGGGACCCAGTACTTC.

This clonotype has just a few counts. The chain has TRBV28 and TRBJ2-3; 16 bases are shared with TRBD2. Germline trimming cut 7 bases from V and 5 bases from J; bases unmatched to any gene: 9. The CDR3 is 17 residues long. The germline CDR1 and CDR2 sequences are MDHEN and SYDVKM. In DNA form, the CDR3 reads TGTGCCAGCACCCCGGGACTAGCGGGAGGGCCAGGAGATACGCAGTATTTT. Translating gives CASTPGLAGGPGDTQYF.

The chain carries TRBV3-1 and TRBJ2-1; 14 nucleotides agree with TRBD2. CDR3 length: 17 amino acids. Germline CDR1 and CDR2: LGHDT and YNNKEL (reference sequence). J gave up 7 bases and V 4 bases, and 9 bases lay outside the gene matches. CDR3 sequence (DNA): TGTGCCAGCAGCCCGGGACTAGCGGGAGCCTTTGGGAATGAGCAGTTCTTC. Translating gives CASSPGLAGAFGNEQFF.

This clonotype has only a few counts. The V gene is TRBV7-9, the J gene TRBJ1-3; weak D call: TRBD1 (5 bases). The CDR3 spans 15 residues. The germline V gene has CDR1 SEHNR and CDR2 FQNEAQ (reference sequence). V was trimmed by 1 base and J by 2 bases, leaving 9 bases between them. CDR3 loop: CASSLGGTTGNTIYF. The CDR3 coding sequence is TGTGCCAGCAGCTTAGGAGGGACGACTGGAAACACCATATATTTT.

This clonotype was seen many times. This chain links TRBV5-1 with TRBJ2-1, with D perhaps TRBD1 or TRBD2 (6 bases each). This CDR3 contains 13 residues. From germline, CDR1 is SGHRS and CDR2 YFSETQ. V was trimmed by 5 bases and J by 9 bases, leaving 15 bases between them. The CDR3 DNA is TGCGCCAGCAGTCCGGGGGCGTGGGTTGAGCAGTTCTTC. Its protein product is CASSPGAWVEQFF. The variable domain in full, with the rest retrieved from reference TRBV5-1 and TRBJ2-1, is KAGVTQTPRYLIKTRGQQVTLSCSPISGHRSVSWYQQTPGQGLQFLFEYFSETQRNKGNFPGRFSGRQFSNSRSEMNVSTLELGDSALYLCASSPGAWVEQFFGPGTRLTVL.

This chain connects TRBV5-6 to TRBJ2-3; tentatively, D is TRBD2 (5 bases). Trimming stripped 3 bases from V and 3 bases from J, with 8 bases between. In germline, CDR1 is SGHDT, CDR2 YYEEEE. The CDR3 contains 13 residues. CDR3 nucleotide sequence: TGTGCCAGCAGCTGGGCGGGTACAGATACGCAGTATTTT. Its protein product is CASSWAGTDTQYF.

The chain combines TRBV12-3 or TRBV12-4 with TRBJ1-5, with D unclear. V was shortened by 3 bases and J by 11 bases, with 20 bases between the two germline ends. The CDR3 length is 15 residues. CDR3 coding DNA: TGTGCCAGCAGTTTGAGGGCCAAGAATCCGAGGACCCAGCATTTT. Its translation: CASSLRAKNPRTQHF.

The chain recombines TRBV28 with TRBJ2-7, with D possibly called TRBD1 or TRBD2 (6 bases each). CDR3 length: 16 amino acids. Germline-derived CDR1 and CDR2 are MDHEN and SYDVKM. Trimming shortened V by 2 bases and J by 3 bases, and 17 bases separated the two germline ends. The CDR3 protein is CASSLVGGRPNYEQYF. CDR3 sequence (DNA): TGTGCCAGCAGTTTAGTGGGGGGCCGTCCCAACTACGAGCAGTACTTC.

V gene TRBV19 combines with J gene TRBJ2-6; tentatively, D is TRBD1 (5 bases). The CDR3 contains 16 residues. Germline V lookup: CDR1 LNHDA, CDR2 SQIVND (reference sequence). The germline V and J ends were trimmed by 3 bases and 0 bases, with 9 bases remaining between them. This chain's CDR3 is CASSIQGTSGANVLTF. CDR3 coding DNA: TGTGCCAGTAGTATCCAGGGAACCTCTGGGGCCAACGTCCTGACTTTC.

A few counts support this clonotype. V is TRBV7-8 and J is TRBJ2-7; D is uncertain. Per the germline V gene, CDR1 is SGHVS and CDR2 is FQNEAQ. This CDR3 has 13 residues. V gave up 3 bases and J gave up 3 bases, with 9 bases separating them. In nucleotides, the CDR3 is TGTGCCAGCAGCTTGGACGTTTTCTACGAGCAGTACTTC. This sequence encodes CASSLDVFYEQYF.

The CDR3, as DNA: TGTGCCAGCAGCGTAAGCTCAGGGTTAGGGAATGAGCAGTTCTTC. It encodes CASSVSSGLGNEQFF. The rearrangement joins TRBV9 to TRBJ2-1, with D maybe TRBD1 (5 bases). Deletions cut 1 base from V and 7 bases from J, with 15 bases between. The CDR3 has 15 residues. The germline V gene encodes CDR1 SGDLS and CDR2 YYNGEE.

The rearrangement links TRBV6-2 or TRBV6-3 to TRBJ2-2; D possibly uses TRBD1 or TRBD2 (6 bases each). The V end was cut by 2 bases, the J end by 5 bases, with 27 bases between. The CDR3 is made up of 20 amino acids. In germline, CDR1 is MNHEY, CDR2 SVGEGT. The CDR3 region is CASSYRPGRRGYLTTGELFF. The CDR3 DNA is TGTGCCAGCAGTTACCGCCCGGGGAGGAGGGGGTACTTGACGACCGGGGAGCTGTTTTTT.

The genes are TRBV28 and TRBJ2-5; the match to TRBD1 covers 7 bases. The junction had 6 bases not matched to a gene; V was cut back by 4 bases and J by 1 base. This CDR3 contains 15 residues. Germline values: CDR1 MDHEN, CDR2 SYDVKM. For the CDR3, the DNA is TGTGCCAGCAGTTCCTCCCGGGACAGCCAAGAGACCCAGTACTTC. Its protein product is CASSSSRDSQETQYF.

This clonotype was found many times. This rearrangement joins TRBV24-1 to TRBJ2-7, with D unresolved. The V and J ends lost 6 bases and 2 bases respectively, with 10 bases between them. The CDR3 covers 13 residues. Germline CDR1 reads KGHDR; CDR2 reads SFDVKD. The CDR3 bases are TGTGCCACCAGTAAGGGAAGCACCTACGAGCAGTACTTC. It specifies CATSKGSTYEQYF.

There are many counts of this clonotype. The J gene is TRBJ2-2, the V gene TRBV12-3 or TRBV12-4; TRBD1 matches 10 bases. This CDR3 is 14 amino acids long. J lost 0 bases, V lost 11 bases, and 3 bases had no gene match. CDR3 sequence (DNA): TGTGCCGGACAGGGGGTGTCGAACACCGGGGAGCTGTTTTTT. It encodes CAGQGVSNTGELFF.

This clonotype has a handful of counts. In DNA form, the CDR3 reads TGTGCCAGCAGCGTAGGGGCAGGGCCGAACACTGAAGCTTTCTTT. As protein: CASSVGAGPNTEAFF. The chain employs TRBV9 and TRBJ1-1; D may be TRBD1 (5 bases). The CDR3 is 15 amino acids. CDR1 and CDR2 from the germline V gene are SGDLS and YYNGEE. Trimming shortened V by 0 bases and J by 1 base, and 10 bases separated the two germline ends.

The chain carries TRBV10-3 and TRBJ2-1, with unresolved D. The CDR3 totals 13 residues. With 7 bases removed from V and 5 bases from J, the gap between germline ends came to 12 bases. Germline V gene data show CDR1 as ENHRY and CDR2 as SYGVKD. The DNA of the CDR3 is TGTGCCATCACCCTGGACCCAAACAATGAGCAGTTCTTC. This encodes CAITLDPNNEQFF.

This sequence joins TRBV27 and TRBJ2-3; D not resolved. This CDR3 comprises 15 residues. Per germline, CDR1 MNHEY and CDR2 SMNVEV (reference sequence). V lost 5 bases, J lost 3 bases, and 15 bases lay in between. The CDR3: CASSLGYRSTDTQYF. CDR3 in DNA: TGTGCCAGCAGTCTAGGGTATCGGTCGACAGATACGCAGTATTTT.